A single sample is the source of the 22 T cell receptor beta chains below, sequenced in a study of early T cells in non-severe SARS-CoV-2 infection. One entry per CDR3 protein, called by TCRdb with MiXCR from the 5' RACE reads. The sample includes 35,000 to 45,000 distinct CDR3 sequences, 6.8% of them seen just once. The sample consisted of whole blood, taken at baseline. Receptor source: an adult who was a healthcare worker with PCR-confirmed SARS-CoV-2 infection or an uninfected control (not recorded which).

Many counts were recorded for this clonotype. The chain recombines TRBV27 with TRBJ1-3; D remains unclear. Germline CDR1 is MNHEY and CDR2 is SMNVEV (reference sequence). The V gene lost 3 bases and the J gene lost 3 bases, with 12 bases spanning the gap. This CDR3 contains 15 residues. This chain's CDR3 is CASSFSGEGGNTIYF. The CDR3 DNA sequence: TGTGCCAGCAGTTTCTCCGGGGAAGGTGGAAACACCATATATTTT.

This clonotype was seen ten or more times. CDR3 sequence: CATTRAGDEQYF. The DNA for the CDR3 is TGTGCCACGACCAGGGCGGGGGACGAGCAGTACTTC. This chain joins TRBV6-5 and TRBJ2-7, with 7 positions matching TRBD2. CDR3 length equals 12 residues. Germline V CDR1 and CDR2: MNHEY, SVGAGI. V gave up 10 bases and J gave up 5 bases; unmatched junction bases: 8.

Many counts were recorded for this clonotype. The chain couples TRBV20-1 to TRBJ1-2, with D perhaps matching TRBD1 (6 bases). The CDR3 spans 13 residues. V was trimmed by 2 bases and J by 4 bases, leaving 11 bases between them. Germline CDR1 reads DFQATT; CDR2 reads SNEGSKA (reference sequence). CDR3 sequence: CSARTDSRYGYTF. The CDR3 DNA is TGCAGTGCTAGAACGGACAGCCGCTATGGCTACACCTTC.

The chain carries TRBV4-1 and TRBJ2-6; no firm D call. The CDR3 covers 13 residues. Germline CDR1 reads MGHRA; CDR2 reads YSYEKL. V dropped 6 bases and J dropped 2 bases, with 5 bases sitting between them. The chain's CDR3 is CASRPTGANVLTF. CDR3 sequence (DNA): TGCGCCAGCAGACCAACTGGGGCCAACGTCCTGACTTTC.

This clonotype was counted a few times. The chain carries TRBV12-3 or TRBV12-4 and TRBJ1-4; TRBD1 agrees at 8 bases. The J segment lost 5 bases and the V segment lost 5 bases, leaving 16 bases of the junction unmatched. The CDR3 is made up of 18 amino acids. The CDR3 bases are TGTGCCAGCAGTCTACCCAGGGGGCGTGGGCGGCTGAATGAAAAACTGTTTTTT. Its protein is CASSLPRGRGRLNEKLFF.

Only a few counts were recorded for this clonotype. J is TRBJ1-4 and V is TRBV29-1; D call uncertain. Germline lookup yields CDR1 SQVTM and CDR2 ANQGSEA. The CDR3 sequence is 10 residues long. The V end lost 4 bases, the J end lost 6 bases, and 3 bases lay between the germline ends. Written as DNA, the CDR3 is TGCAGCGTTGGCGATGAAAAACTGTTTTTT. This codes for CSVGDEKLFF.

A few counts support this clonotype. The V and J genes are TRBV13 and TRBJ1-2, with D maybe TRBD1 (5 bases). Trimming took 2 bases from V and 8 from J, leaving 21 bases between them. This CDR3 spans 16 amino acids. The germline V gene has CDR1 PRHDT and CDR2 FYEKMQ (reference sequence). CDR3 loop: CASSLRQSIVPLGYTF. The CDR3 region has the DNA TGTGCCAGCAGCTTAAGACAGTCTATAGTGCCCCTGGGCTACACCTTC.

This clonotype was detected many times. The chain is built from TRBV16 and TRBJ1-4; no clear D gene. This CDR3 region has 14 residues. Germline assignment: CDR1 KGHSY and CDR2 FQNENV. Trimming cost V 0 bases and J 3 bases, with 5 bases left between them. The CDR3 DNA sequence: TGTGCCAGCAGCCAATCTGTCCCTAATGAAAAACTGTTTTTT. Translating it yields CASSQSVPNEKLFF.

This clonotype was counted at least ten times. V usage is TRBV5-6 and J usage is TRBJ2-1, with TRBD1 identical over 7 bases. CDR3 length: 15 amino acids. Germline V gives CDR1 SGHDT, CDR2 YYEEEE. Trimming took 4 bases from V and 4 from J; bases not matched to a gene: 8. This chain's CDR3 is CASSRGPGGYNEQFF. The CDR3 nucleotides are TGTGCCAGCAGCCGGGGACCAGGGGGTTACAATGAGCAGTTCTTC.

CDR3 residues: CASSFQYWAGQGMSYEQYF. The DNA for the CDR3 is TGTGCCAGCAGCTTCCAATATTGGGCAGGACAGGGGATGAGCTACGAGCAGTACTTC. The genes are TRBV28 and TRBJ2-7; 9 bases agree with TRBD1. This CDR3 is 19 amino acids long. The V segment lost 6 bases and the J segment 3 bases; nucleotides outside the gene matches: 21. The germline CDR1 and CDR2 sequences are MDHEN and SYDVKM.

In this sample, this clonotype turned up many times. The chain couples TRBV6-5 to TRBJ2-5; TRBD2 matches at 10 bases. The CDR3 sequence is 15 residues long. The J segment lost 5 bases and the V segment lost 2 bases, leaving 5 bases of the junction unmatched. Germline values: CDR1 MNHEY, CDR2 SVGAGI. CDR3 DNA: TGTGCCAGCAGTTACGGGACTAGCGATATCGAGACCCAGTACTTC. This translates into CASSYGTSDIETQYF.

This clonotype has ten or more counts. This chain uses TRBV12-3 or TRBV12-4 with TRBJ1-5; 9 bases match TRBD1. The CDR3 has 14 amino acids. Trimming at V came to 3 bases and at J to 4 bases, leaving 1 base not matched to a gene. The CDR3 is CASSLGTGNQPQHF. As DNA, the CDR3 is TGTGCCAGCAGTTTGGGGACAGGGAATCAGCCCCAGCATTTT.

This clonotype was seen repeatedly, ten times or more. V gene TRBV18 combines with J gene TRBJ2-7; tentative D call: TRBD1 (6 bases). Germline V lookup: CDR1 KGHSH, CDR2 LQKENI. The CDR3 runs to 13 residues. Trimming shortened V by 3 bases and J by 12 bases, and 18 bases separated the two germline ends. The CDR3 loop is CASSPNTDSPPYF. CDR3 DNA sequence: TGTGCCAGCTCACCGAACACGGACAGTCCGCCGTACTTC.

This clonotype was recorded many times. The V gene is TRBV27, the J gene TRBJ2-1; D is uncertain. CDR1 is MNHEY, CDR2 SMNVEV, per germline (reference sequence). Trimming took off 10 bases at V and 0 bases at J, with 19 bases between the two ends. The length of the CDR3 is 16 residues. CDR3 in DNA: TGTGCCACACAATCCTTTTACGGCAGCTCCTACAATGAGCAGTTCTTC. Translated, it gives CATQSFYGSSYNEQFF.

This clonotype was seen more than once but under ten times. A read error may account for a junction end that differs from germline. CDR3 nucleotide sequence: TGCGCCTGCAGTGAGAATAACAGGGGAATCTACGAGCAGTACTTC. Translated: CACSENNRGIYEQYF. The V gene is TRBV10-2, the J gene TRBJ2-7; 7 bases agree with TRBD1. The CDR3 runs to 15 residues. CDR1 WSHSY and CDR2 SAAADI come from the germline V gene.

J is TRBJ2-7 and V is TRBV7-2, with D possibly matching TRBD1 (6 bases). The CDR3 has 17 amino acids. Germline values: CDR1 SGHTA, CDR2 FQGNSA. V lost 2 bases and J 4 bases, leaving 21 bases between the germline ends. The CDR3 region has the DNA TGTGCCAGCAGCTTATGGCTGGGGGCGTCTCGGTTTTACGAGCAGTACTTC. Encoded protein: CASSLWLGASRFYEQYF. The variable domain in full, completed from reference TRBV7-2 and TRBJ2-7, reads GAGVSQSPSNKVTEKGKDVELRCDPISGHTALYWYRQSLGQGLEFLIYFQGNSAPDKSGLPSDRFSAERTGGSVSTLTIQRTQQEDSAVYLCASSLWLGASRFYEQYFGPGTRLTVT.

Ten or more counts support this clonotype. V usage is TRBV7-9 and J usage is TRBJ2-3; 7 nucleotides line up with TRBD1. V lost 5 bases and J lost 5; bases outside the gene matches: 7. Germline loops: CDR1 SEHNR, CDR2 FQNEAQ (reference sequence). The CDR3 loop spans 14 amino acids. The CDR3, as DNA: TGTGCCAGCAGCCCCACACAGGGGCGAGATACGCAGTATTTT. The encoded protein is CASSPTQGRDTQYF.

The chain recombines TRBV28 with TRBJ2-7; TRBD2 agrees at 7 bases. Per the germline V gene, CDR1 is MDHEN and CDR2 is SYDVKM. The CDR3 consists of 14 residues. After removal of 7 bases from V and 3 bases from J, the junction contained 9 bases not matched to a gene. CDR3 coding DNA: TGTGCCAGCACCGGGACTACGTTAATCTACGAGCAGTACTTC. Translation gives CASTGTTLIYEQYF. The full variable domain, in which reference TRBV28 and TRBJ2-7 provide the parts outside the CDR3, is DVKVTQSSRYLVKRTGEKVFLECVQDMDHENMFWYRQDPGLGLRLIYFSYDVKMKEKGDIPEGYSVSREKKERFSLILESASTNQTSMYLCASTGTTLIYEQYFGPGTRLTVT.

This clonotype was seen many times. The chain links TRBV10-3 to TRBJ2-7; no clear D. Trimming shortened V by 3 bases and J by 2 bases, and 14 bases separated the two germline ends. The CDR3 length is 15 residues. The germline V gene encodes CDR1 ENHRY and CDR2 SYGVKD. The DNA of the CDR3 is TGTGCCATCAGTGAACCCGGACGGGTGACCTACGAGCAGTACTTC. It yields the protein CAISEPGRVTYEQYF.

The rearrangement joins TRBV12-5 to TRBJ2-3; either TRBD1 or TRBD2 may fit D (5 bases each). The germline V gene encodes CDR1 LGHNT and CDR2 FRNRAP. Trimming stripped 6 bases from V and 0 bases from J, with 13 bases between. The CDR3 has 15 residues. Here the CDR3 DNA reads TGTGCTAGTGGGCTGCATGGGGACAGCACAGATACGCAGTATTTT. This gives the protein CASGLHGDSTDTQYF.

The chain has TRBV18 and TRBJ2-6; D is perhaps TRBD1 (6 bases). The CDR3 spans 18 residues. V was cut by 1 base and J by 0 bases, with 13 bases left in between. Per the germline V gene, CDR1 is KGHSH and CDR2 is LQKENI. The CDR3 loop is CASSPRGPPTSGANVLTF. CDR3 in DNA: TGTGCCAGCTCACCACGGGGGCCTCCTACCTCTGGGGCCAACGTCCTGACTTTC.

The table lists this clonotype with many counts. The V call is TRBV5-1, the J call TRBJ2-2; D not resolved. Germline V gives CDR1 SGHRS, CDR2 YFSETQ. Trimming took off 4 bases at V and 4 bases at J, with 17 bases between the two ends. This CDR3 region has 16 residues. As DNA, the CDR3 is TGCGCCAGCAGCCCGCCTGACACCCACATCACCGGGGAGCTGTTTTTT. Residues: CASSPPDTHITGELFF.